These T cell receptor beta chains were read from a single sample in a study of cytomegalovirus exposure and HLA in healthy donors. The table came from immunoSEQ multiplex PCR; TCRdb's copy has only in-frame clones and leaves some out. Of more than 110,000 clones in the sample, around 79% were seen once. The sample taken for sequencing was PBMCs. The source is a man younger than 35 in good health and CMV-seronegative. Each CDR3 is given with its conserved first and last residue. A D gene is named only where the DNA matches it firmly. Rows may omit the clone size; those that give it use once, few, many or a size class.

size: NA
D: NA
V: TRBV7-2
J: TRBJ2-7
DNA: TGTGCCAGCAGCTTACATCCGGCAGGCTACGAGCAGTACTTC
CDR3: CASSLHPAGYEQYF

size: NA
D: NA
V: TRBV4-3
J: TRBJ1-6
DNA: TGCGCCAGCAGCCAAGAAACCGGGATCGTTAATTCACCCCTCCACTTT
CDR3: CASSQETGIVNSPLHF

size: NA
D: NA
V: TRBV7-6
J: TRBJ1-2
DNA: TGTGCCAGCAGCTTAAGCGCACTCTATGGCTACACCTTC
CDR3: CASSLSALYGYTF

size: NA
D: TRBD1
V: TRBV27
J: TRBJ1-1
DNA: TGTGCCAGCAGGTTATCGGGACAGGGAGCTGAAGCTTTCTTT
CDR3: CASRLSGQGAEAFF

size: NA
D: NA
V: TRBV27
J: TRBJ2-7
DNA: TGTGCCAGCAGTTTAGGGCAGGGGACCTACGAGCAGTACTTC
CDR3: CASSLGQGTYEQYF

size: NA
D: TRBD1
V: TRBV5-1
J: TRBJ1-3
DNA: TGCGCCAGCAGCGAGGGACAGGGAAACACCATATATTTT
CDR3: CASSEGQGNTIYF

size: NA
D: NA
V: TRBV30
J: TRBJ1-5
DNA: TGTGCCTGGAGTTCGGGGGTTATTCAGCCCCAGCATTTT
CDR3: CAWSSGVIQPQHF

size: once
D: TRBD1
V: TRBV7-2
J: TRBJ1-2
DNA: TGTGCCAGCAGCTTGGGTACAGGGGACTATGGCTACACCTTC
CDR3: CASSLGTGDYGYTF

size: NA
D: NA
V: TRBV11-2
J: TRBJ1-6
DNA: TGTGCCAGCAACGGACAGACCTCCTATAATTCACCCCTCCACTTT
CDR3: CASNGQTSYNSPLHF

size: few
D: TRBD1
V: TRBV5-1
J: TRBJ1-2
DNA: TGCGCCAGCAGCTCGACAGGGCCTTCCTATGGCTACACCTTC
CDR3: CASSSTGPSYGYTF

size: NA
D: NA
V: TRBV18
J: TRBJ2-2
DNA: TGTGCCAGCTCACCACCGTACGCGGGAACGAACACCGGGGAGCTGTTTTTT
CDR3: CASSPPYAGTNTGELFF

size: few
D: NA
V: TRBV6-5
J: TRBJ2-2
DNA: TGTGCCAGCAGTTACGGGCGGAACACCGGGGAGCTGTTTTTT
CDR3: CASSYGRNTGELFF

size: few
D: TRBD1
V: TRBV5-1
J: TRBJ1-6
DNA: TGCGCCAGCAGCTCGACTATTACGGGACAGGGGGGTAATTCACCCCTCCACTTT
CDR3: CASSSTITGQGGNSPLHF

size: NA
D: TRBD1
V: TRBV2
J: TRBJ1-2
DNA: TGTGCCAGCATGGTACAGGGGATCGATGGCTACACCTTC
CDR3: CASMVQGIDGYTF

size: few
D: NA
V: TRBV5-1
J: TRBJ1-4
DNA: TGCGCCAGCAGCCTGAGGCCGATCGGGGAGGGAGTTAATGAAAAACTGTTTTTT
CDR3: CASSLRPIGEGVNEKLFF

size: NA
D: TRBD1
V: TRBV5-8
J: TRBJ1-6
DNA: TGTGCCAGCAGCTCGGGACAGAATAATTCACCCCTCCACTTT
CDR3: CASSSGQNNSPLHF

size: NA
D: NA
V: TRBV20-1
J: TRBJ1-1
DNA: TGCAGTGCTAGAGAAAGCTGGGAAGCTTTCTTT
CDR3: CSARESWEAFF

size: NA
D: TRBD1
V: TRBV7-9
J: TRBJ1-2
DNA: TGTGCCAGCAGCCTACACCCCACTAAACAGGGGGCTCGTGGCTACACCTTC
CDR3: CASSLHPTKQGARGYTF

size: NA
D: NA
V: TRBV12-2
J: TRBJ2-7
DNA: TGTGCAAGTCGCTTGGTAATTCGGACAGGTGATCCCTACGAGCAGTACTTC
CDR3: CASRLVIRTGDPYEQYF

size: NA
D: NA
V: TRBV19
J: TRBJ1-1
DNA: TGTGCCAGTAGTAGGGGGGACACTGAAGCTTTCTTT
CDR3: CASSRGDTEAFF

size: NA
D: TRBD1
V: TRBV5-4
J: TRBJ2-7
DNA: TGTGCCAGCAGCTTACCCGGGACAGGGGGCGAGCAGTACTTC
CDR3: CASSLPGTGGEQYF

size: NA
D: TRBD1
V: TRBV29-1
J: TRBJ1-2
DNA: TGCAGCGTTGAAGATGTCAGGCGGGACAGATACTATGGCTACACCTTC
CDR3: CSVEDVRRDRYYGYTF

size: NA
D: TRBD2
V: TRBV28
J: TRBJ2-1
DNA: TGTGCCAGCAGTCCCCGACTAGCGGCTAGCGATGAGCAGTTCTTC
CDR3: CASSPRLAASDEQFF

size: NA
D: TRBD2
V: TRBV5-1
J: TRBJ2-3
DNA: TGCGCCAGCACCCCCGGGGGGGGGCGGACAGATACGCAGTATTTT
CDR3: CASTPGGGRTDTQYF

size: NA
D: NA
V: TRBV7-9
J: TRBJ1-4
DNA: TGTGCCAGCACCATAGACCTATGGCAGGCCAGTAAAAATGAAAAACTGTTTTTT
CDR3: CASTIDLWQASKNEKLFF

size: NA
D: TRBD1
V: TRBV15
J: TRBJ1-6
DNA: TGTGCCACCAGCAGAGATCGGGGCAGGGGGCTTGGTTCACCCCTCCACTTT
CDR3: CATSRDRGRGLGSPLHF

size: NA
D: TRBD1
V: TRBV30
J: TRBJ1-5
DNA: TGTGCCTGGAGTGTAACCCACAGGGGCGCGGATCAGCCCCAGCATTTT
CDR3: CAWSVTHRGADQPQHF

size: few
D: NA
V: TRBV5-4
J: TRBJ2-3
DNA: TGTGCCAGCAGCTTGAGGGGTTCTGATACGCAGTATTTT
CDR3: CASSLRGSDTQYF

size: NA
D: NA
V: TRBV6-1
J: TRBJ1-1
DNA: TGTGCCAGCTCACCCGACAGGATGAACACTGAAGCTTTCTTT
CDR3: CASSPDRMNTEAFF

size: NA
D: NA
V: TRBV6-1
J: TRBJ1-5
DNA: TGTGCCAGCAGTCGGGTCACCTCTAGCAATCAGCCCCAGCATTTT
CDR3: CASSRVTSSNQPQHF

size: once
D: NA
V: TRBV4-3
J: TRBJ1-1
DNA: TGCGCCAGCAGCCAAGGGGGCCTCTTGAACACTGAAGCTTTCTTT
CDR3: CASSQGGLLNTEAFF

size: NA
D: NA
V: TRBV18
J: TRBJ1-1
DNA: TGTGCCAGCTCACCCCAAATGAACACTGAAGCTTTCTTT
CDR3: CASSPQMNTEAFF

size: NA
D: TRBD2
V: TRBV15
J: TRBJ2-1
DNA: TGTGCCACCAGCAGCGAACTAGCGGGGAACTACAATGAGCAGTTCTTC
CDR3: CATSSELAGNYNEQFF

size: few
D: TRBD1
V: TRBV9
J: TRBJ1-1
DNA: TGTGCCAGCAGCGTCGCGACAGGGACCATGAACACTGAAGCTTTCTTT
CDR3: CASSVATGTMNTEAFF

size: NA
D: TRBD2
V: TRBV5-4
J: TRBJ2-3
DNA: TGTGCCAGCAGCTCACTAGCGGTACGCAGCACAGATACGCAGTATTTT
CDR3: CASSSLAVRSTDTQYF

size: NA
D: TRBD2
V: TRBV13
J: TRBJ2-5
DNA: TGTGCCAGCAGTCGACTAGCGGGGAACCAAGAGACCCAGTACTTC
CDR3: CASSRLAGNQETQYF

size: NA
D: NA
V: TRBV7-9
J: TRBJ2-5
DNA: TGTTCCAGCAGCTTAGGGTGGTCCCGGGGAAAGAGGCAAGAGACCCAGTACTTC
CDR3: CSSSLGWSRGKRQETQYF

size: NA
D: NA
V: TRBV5-6
J: TRBJ1-2
DNA: TGTGCCAGCAGCGCCCGGGGGATACTCAACTATGGCTACACCTTC
CDR3: CASSARGILNYGYTF

size: once
D: NA
V: TRBV21-1
J: TRBJ2-1
DNA: TGTGCCAGCACCATGGACAGGGGGCGCCGGAATGAGCAGTTCTTC
CDR3: CASTMDRGRRNEQFF

size: NA
D: NA
V: TRBV9
J: TRBJ2-5
DNA: TGTGCCAGCAGCGTAACTGGGCACGAGACCCAGTACTTC
CDR3: CASSVTGHETQYF

size: few
D: TRBD1
V: TRBV6-1
J: TRBJ1-5
DNA: TGTGCCAGCAGGCAGGGGGCCGGTCAGCCCCAGCATTTT
CDR3: CASRQGAGQPQHF

size: once
D: NA
V: TRBV20-1
J: TRBJ2-3
DNA: TGCAGTGCCGCCGCGGCAGAAACGCAGTATTTT
CDR3: CSAAAAETQYF

size: NA
D: TRBD1
V: TRBV7-9
J: TRBJ2-7
DNA: TGTTCCAGCAGCTTGGGGACAGGGAATCTGGACGAGCAGTACTTC
CDR3: CSSSLGTGNLDEQYF